The 15 T cell receptor beta chains presented below share a single source sample, sequenced in a study of technical replicates of blood from a few donors. Here immunoSEQ multiplex PCR was the method, and the copy in TCRdb shows in-frame clones only, minus some. The sample consists of approximately 73,000 clones, 93% of them appearing once. The specimen was T cells isolated from PBMCs. Receptors were obtained from a human donor in good health.

The genes are TRBV4-1 and TRBJ2-5; the match to TRBD2 covers 8 bases. Germline V gives CDR1 MGHRA, CDR2 YSYEKL. J lost 0 bases, V lost 3 bases, and 3 bases had no gene match. The CDR3 is 15 amino acids. The CDR3: CASSHGGGYQETQYF. The CDR3 DNA reads as TGCGCCAGCAGCCACGGGGGGGGGTACCAAGAGACCCAGTACTTC.

The chain carries TRBV27 and TRBJ2-3, with 8 bases matching TRBD2. Germline CDR1 is MNHEY and CDR2 is SMNVEV (reference sequence). CDR3 length: 13 amino acids. After removal of 10 bases from V and 6 bases from J, the junction contained 9 bases not matched to a gene. In nucleotides, the CDR3 is TGTGCCACTTCGGCGGGGGGATCGGATACGCAGTATTTT. Protein product: CATSAGGSDTQYF.

CDR3 coding DNA: TGCGCCAGCACCCGGGGGTCCCCGAACACCGGGGAGCTGTTTTTT. Its protein is CASTRGSPNTGELFF. The chain combines TRBV5-1 with TRBJ2-2; D perhaps matches TRBD2 (6 bases). V lost 6 bases and J lost 0, with 12 bases in between. This CDR3 contains 15 residues. In germline, CDR1 is SGHRS, CDR2 YFSETQ.

The chain recombines TRBV9 with TRBJ2-3; 7 nucleotides align to TRBD2. Trimming cost V 0 bases and J 0 bases; bases outside gene matches: 4. Germline V gene sequence: CDR1 SGDLS, CDR2 YYNGEE. The CDR3 has 16 amino acids. The CDR3 bases are TGTGCCAGCAGCGTAGTGGGCGGGAGCAGCACAGATACGCAGTATTTT. It translates to CASSVVGGSSTDTQYF.

There are a few counts of this clone. The chain recombines TRBV19 with TRBJ1-1; D gene ambiguous. CDR3 length: 12 amino acids. V lost 3 bases, J lost 2 bases, and 4 bases lay in between. Per the germline V gene, CDR1 is LNHDA and CDR2 is SQIVND (reference sequence). The CDR3 coding sequence is TGTGCCAGTAGTATCTTTAACACTGAAGCTTTCTTT. Translation: CASSIFNTEAFF.

This rearrangement joins TRBV11-2 to TRBJ2-7; 7 nucleotides align to TRBD1. Germline values: CDR1 SGHAT, CDR2 FQNNGV. Trimming at V came to 4 bases and at J to 5 bases, leaving 8 bases not matched to a gene. There are 14 residues in the CDR3. CDR3 DNA sequence: TGTGCCAGCAGCTCATTGACAGGGTCCCACGAGCAGTACTTC. It codes for CASSSLTGSHEQYF.

The rearrangement links TRBV28 to TRBJ2-2; weak D call: TRBD1 (5 bases). Deletions cut 5 bases from V and 0 bases from J, with 7 bases between. Per the germline V gene, CDR1 is MDHEN and CDR2 is SYDVKM. The CDR3 length is 14 residues. DNA of the CDR3: TGTGCCAGCAGTACGGACACGAACACCGGGGAGCTGTTTTTT. This encodes CASSTDTNTGELFF.

V and J are TRBV27 and TRBJ2-7; no clear D. The germline CDR1 and CDR2 sequences are MNHEY and SMNVEV (reference sequence). The CDR3 loop spans 13 amino acids. Deletions cut 3 bases from V and 0 bases from J, with 6 bases between. The CDR3 is CASSFLSSYEQYF. In nucleotides, the CDR3 is TGTGCCAGCAGTTTCCTCAGCTCCTACGAGCAGTACTTC.

Written as DNA, the CDR3 is TGTGCCACCAGCAGAGTCAGGGGCACTGAAGCTTTCTTT. This sequence encodes CATSRVRGTEAFF. This chain uses TRBV15 with TRBJ1-1; a possible D gene is TRBD1 (6 bases). Germline-derived CDR1 and CDR2 are LNHNV and YYDKDF (reference sequence). The CDR3 loop spans 13 amino acids. V lost 1 base and J 4 bases, leaving 7 bases between the germline ends. Complete variable domain (other parts from reference TRBV15 and TRBJ1-1): DAMVIQNPRYQVTQFGKPVTLSCSQTLNHNVMYWYQQKSSQAPKLLFHYYDKDFNNEADTPDNFQSRRPNTSFCFLDIRSPGLGDTAMYLCATSRVRGTEAFFGQGTRLTVV.

This clone was seen a few times. The chain employs TRBV6-4 and TRBJ2-2; TRBD1 is a possible D gene (6 bases). Germline CDR1 is MRHNA and CDR2 is SNTAGT. Trimming removed 2 bases from V and 7 bases from J, with 8 bases in between. This CDR3 is 13 amino acids long. DNA for the CDR3: TGTGCCAGCAGTGACGAGGGGGTCGGGGAGCTGTTTTTT. Translating gives CASSDEGVGELFF.

This chain uses TRBV9 with TRBJ2-7; the D gene is possibly TRBD1 (5 bases). The germline CDR1 and CDR2 sequences are SGDLS and YYNGEE. Trimming took off 0 bases at V and 1 base at J, with 17 bases between the two ends. The CDR3 extends over 17 amino acids. CDR3 coding DNA: TGTGCCAGCAGCGTAGGGGCGGCAGGGTGGAGTTCCTACGAGCAGTACTTC. Amino acid sequence: CASSVGAAGWSSYEQYF.

CDR3 sequence: CASSPPGQGIDTQYF. The CDR3 DNA reads as TGTGCCAGCTCACCGCCGGGACAGGGTATCGATACGCAGTATTTT. The chain has TRBV18 and TRBJ2-3, with 9 bases that match TRBD1. The ends lost 3 bases at V and 6 bases at J; junction bases unmatched: 7. Germline V CDR1 and CDR2: KGHSH, LQKENI. The CDR3 is 15 residues long.

V usage is TRBV5-1 and J usage is TRBJ1-1; 7 bases align to TRBD1. V was pared by 4 bases and J by 3 bases, with 9 bases of the junction left unmatched. The CDR3 is 15 residues long. The V gene's germline CDR1 is SGHRS and CDR2 YFSETQ. CDR3 protein: CASSVDRVVHTEAFF. CDR3 DNA sequence: TGCGCCAGCAGCGTCGACAGGGTCGTTCACACTGAAGCTTTCTTT.

This chain uses TRBV4-1 with TRBJ1-5; 8 positions agree with TRBD1. CDR1 and CDR2 from the germline V gene are MGHRA and YSYEKL. CDR3 size: 13 residues. The ends lost 2 bases at V and 11 bases at J; junction bases unmatched: 5. The CDR3 DNA is TGCGCCAGCAGCCAATCGGACAGGGTGGCCCAGCATTTT. Protein: CASSQSDRVAQHF.

The rearrangement uses TRBV28 and TRBJ1-5, with 7 nucleotides matching TRBD1. This CDR3 is built from 14 residues. The germline V gene has CDR1 MDHEN and CDR2 SYDVKM. Trimming at V came to 8 bases and at J to 1 base, leaving 5 bases not matched to a gene. The CDR3 DNA reads TGTGCCAGCGGCGAACAGGGGAGCAATCAGCCCCAGCATTTT. Translation: CASGEQGSNQPQHF.